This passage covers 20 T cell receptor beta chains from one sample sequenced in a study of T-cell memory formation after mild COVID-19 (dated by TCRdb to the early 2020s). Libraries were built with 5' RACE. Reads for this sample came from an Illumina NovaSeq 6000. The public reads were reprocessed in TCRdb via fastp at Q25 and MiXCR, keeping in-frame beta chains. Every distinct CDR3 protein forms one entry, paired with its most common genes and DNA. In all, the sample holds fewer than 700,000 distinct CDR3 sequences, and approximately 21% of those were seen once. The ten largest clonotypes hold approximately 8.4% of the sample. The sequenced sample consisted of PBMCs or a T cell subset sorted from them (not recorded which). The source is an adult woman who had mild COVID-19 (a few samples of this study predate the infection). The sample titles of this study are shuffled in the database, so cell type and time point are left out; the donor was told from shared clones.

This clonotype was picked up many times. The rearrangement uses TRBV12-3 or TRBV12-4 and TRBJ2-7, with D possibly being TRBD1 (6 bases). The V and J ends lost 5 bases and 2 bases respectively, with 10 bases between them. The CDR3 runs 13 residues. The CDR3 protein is CASSNGQTYEQYF. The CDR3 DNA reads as TGTGCCAGCAGTAATGGACAGACCTACGAGCAGTACTTC.

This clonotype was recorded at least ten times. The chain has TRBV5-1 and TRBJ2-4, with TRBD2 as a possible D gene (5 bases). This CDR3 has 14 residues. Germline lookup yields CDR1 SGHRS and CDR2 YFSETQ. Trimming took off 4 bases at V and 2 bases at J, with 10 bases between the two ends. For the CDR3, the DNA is TGCGCCAGCAGCGCCCGGGGATCCAAAAACATTCAGTACTTC. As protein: CASSARGSKNIQYF.

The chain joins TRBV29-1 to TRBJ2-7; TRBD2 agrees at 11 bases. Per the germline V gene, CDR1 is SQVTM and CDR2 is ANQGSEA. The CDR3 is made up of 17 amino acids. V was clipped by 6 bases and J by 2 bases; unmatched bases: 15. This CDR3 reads CSVWGASGGPPPYEQYF. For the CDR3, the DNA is TGCAGCGTCTGGGGGGCTAGCGGGGGGCCTCCCCCCTACGAGCAGTACTTC.

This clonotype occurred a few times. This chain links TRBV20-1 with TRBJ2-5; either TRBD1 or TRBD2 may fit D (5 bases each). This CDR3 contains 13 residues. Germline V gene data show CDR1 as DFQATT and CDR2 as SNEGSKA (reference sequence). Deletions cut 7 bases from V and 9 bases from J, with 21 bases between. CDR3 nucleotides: TGCAGTGTCATCGGGGCTGAAATGGTAGCCCAGTACTTC. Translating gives CSVIGAEMVAQYF.

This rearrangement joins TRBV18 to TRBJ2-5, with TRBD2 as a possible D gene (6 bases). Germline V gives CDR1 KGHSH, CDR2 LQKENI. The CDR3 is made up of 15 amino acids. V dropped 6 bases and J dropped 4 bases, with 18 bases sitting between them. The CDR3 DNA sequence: TGTGCCAGCTCGCTTACCGGGACTCCGGGAGAGACCCAGTACTTC. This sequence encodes CASSLTGTPGETQYF.

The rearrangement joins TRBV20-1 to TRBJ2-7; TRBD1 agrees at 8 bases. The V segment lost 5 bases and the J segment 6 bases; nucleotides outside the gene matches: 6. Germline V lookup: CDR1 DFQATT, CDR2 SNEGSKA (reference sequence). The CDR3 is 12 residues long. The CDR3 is CSAQGAWSEQYF. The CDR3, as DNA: TGCAGTGCTCAGGGGGCCTGGAGCGAGCAGTACTTC.

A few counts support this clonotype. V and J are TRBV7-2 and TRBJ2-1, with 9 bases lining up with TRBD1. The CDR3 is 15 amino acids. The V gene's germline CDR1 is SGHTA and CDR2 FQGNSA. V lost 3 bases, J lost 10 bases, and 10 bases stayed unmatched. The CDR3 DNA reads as TGTGCCAGCAGCTTCAGAGGACAGGGGATGAGAGAGCAGTTCTTC. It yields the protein CASSFRGQGMREQFF.

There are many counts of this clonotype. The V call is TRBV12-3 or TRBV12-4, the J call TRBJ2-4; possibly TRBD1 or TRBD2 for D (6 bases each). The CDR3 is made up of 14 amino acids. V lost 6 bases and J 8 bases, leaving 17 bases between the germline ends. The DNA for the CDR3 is TGTGCCAGCAGACCGGACAGCCGGAGGGACATTCAGTACTTC. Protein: CASRPDSRRDIQYF.

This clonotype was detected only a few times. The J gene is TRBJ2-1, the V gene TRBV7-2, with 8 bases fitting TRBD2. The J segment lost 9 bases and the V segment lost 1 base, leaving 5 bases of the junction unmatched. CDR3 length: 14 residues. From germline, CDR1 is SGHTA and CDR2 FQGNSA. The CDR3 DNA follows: TGTGCCAGCAGCTTAGGGGGACTAGTTGGTGAGCAGTTCTTC. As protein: CASSLGGLVGEQFF.

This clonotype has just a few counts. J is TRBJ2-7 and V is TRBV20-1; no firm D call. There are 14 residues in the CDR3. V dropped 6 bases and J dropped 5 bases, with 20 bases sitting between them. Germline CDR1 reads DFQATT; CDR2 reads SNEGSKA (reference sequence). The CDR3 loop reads CSAPPLSGGNEQYF. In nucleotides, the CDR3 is TGCAGTGCCCCCCCCCTGTCCGGTGGCAACGAGCAGTACTTC.

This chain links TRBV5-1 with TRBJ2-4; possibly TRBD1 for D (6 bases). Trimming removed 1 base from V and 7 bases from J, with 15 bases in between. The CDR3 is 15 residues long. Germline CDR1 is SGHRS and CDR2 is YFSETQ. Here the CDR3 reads CASSLTGNEGNIQYF. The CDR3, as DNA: TGCGCCAGCAGCTTGACAGGGAATGAAGGGAACATTCAGTACTTC.

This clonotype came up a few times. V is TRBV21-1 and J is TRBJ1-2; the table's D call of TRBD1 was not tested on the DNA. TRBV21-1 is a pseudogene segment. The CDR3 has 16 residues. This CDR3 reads CASSSTAQGTNYGYTF. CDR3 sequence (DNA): TGTGCCAGCAGTTCAACTGCACAGGGGACAAACTATGGCTACACCTTC.

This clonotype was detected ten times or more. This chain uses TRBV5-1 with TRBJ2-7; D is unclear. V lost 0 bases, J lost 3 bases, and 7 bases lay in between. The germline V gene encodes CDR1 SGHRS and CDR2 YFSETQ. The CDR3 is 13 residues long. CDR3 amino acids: CASSLAAGYEQYF. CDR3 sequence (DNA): TGCGCCAGCAGCTTGGCAGCTGGCTACGAGCAGTACTTC. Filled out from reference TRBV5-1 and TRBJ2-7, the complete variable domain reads KAGVTQTPRYLIKTRGQQVTLSCSPISGHRSVSWYQQTPGQGLQFLFEYFSETQRNKGNFPGRFSGRQFSNSRSEMNVSTLELGDSALYLCASSLAAGYEQYFGPGTRLTVT.

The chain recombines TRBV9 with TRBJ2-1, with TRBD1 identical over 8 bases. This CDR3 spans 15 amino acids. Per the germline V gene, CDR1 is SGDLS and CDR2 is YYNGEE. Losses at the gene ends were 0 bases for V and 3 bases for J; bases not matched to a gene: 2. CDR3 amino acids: CASSVDGTGYNEQFF. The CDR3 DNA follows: TGTGCCAGCAGCGTAGACGGGACAGGCTACAATGAGCAGTTCTTC.

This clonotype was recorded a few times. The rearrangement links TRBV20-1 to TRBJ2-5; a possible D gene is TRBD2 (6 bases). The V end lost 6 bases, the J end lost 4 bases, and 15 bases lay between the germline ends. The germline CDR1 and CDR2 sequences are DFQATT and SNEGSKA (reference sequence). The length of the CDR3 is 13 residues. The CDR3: CSAKGGRGETQYF. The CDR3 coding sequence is TGCAGTGCCAAGGGAGGACGCGGAGAGACCCAGTACTTC.

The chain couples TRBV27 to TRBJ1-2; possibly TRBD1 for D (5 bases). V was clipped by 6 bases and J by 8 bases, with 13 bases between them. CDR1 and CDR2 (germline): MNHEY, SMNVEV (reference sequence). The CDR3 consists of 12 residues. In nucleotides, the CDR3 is TGTGCCAGCAGGGGTGGGGGTGGCGGCTACACCTTC. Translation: CASRGGGGGYTF.

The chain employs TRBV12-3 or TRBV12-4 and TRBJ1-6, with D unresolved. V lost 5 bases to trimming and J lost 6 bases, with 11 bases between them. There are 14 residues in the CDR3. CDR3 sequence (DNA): TGTGCCAGCAGTACCCGGGATTCTAATTCACCCCTCCACTTT. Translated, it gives CASSTRDSNSPLHF.

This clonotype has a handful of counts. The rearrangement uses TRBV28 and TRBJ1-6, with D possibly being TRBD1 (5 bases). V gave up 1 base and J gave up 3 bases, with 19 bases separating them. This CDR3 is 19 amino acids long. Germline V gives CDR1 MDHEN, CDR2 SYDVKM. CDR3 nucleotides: TGTGCCAGCAGTTTATCACCAGGGCGATCCCTTATCTATAATTCACCCCTCCACTTT. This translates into CASSLSPGRSLIYNSPLHF.

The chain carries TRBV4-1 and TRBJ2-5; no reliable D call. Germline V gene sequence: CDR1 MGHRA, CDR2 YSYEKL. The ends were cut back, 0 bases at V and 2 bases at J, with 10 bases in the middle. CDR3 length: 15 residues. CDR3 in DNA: TGCGCCAGCAGCCAAGATCCCCTGATACAAGAGACCCAGTACTTC. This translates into CASSQDPLIQETQYF.

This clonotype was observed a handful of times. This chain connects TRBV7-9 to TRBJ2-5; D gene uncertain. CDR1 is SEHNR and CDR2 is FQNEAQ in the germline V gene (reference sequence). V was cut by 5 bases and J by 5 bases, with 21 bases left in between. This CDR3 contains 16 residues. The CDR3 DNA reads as TGTGCCAGCAGCCCCCAGCTCCCAGCGTCAGAGGAGACCCAGTACTTC. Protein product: CASSPQLPASEETQYF.